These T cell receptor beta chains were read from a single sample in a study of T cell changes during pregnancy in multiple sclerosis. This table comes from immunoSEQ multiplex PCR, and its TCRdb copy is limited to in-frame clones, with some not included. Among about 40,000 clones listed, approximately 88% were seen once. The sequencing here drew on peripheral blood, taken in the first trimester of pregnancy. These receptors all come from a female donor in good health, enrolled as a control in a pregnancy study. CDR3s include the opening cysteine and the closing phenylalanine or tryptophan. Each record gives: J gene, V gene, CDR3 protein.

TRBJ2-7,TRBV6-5,CASSYSGQFPYEQYF
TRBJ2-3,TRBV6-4,CASSDSTSGGAPDTQYF
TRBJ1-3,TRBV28,CASSFRWASIYF
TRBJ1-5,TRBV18,CASSPGGGDSNQPQHF
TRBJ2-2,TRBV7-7,CASSRFDTFANTGELFF
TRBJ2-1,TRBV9,CASSPGLAGSYSYNEQFF
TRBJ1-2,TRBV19,CASSIEIANYGYTF
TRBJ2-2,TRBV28,CASSLSSFDSGRAINTGELFF
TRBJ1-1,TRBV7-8,CASSSGVESEAFF
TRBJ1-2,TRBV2,CASSVDGTGYGYTF
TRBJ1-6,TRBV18,CASSPLEDRASSPLHF
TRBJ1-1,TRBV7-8,CASSWGQGRVEAFF
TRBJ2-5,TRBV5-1,CASSSQGIQETQYF
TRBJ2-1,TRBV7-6,CASSGITGFNEQFF
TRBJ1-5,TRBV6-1,CASSSGQGAEPQHF
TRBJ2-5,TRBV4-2,CASSLGGSGETQYF
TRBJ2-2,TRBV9,CASSVGPRADTGELFF
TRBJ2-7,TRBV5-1,CASSPIVAGGPGEQYF
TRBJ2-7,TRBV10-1,CASATRGRPGEQYF
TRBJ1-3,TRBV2,CASSVQQTRNTIYF
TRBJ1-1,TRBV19,CASTLMGGHGTEAFF
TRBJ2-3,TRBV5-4,CASSGAGTPTDTQYF
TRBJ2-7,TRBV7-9,CASSFEGALNYEQYF
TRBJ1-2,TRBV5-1,CASSRENYGYTF
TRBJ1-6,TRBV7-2,CASSLLPLSSYNSPLHF
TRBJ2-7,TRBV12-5,CASGSGTSSYEQYF